What follows is one TCR beta chain and its context. Its target is not known. Libraries were prepared by immunoSEQ multiplex PCR; TCRdb keeps only in-frame clonotypes and omits some of them. The sample records over 65,000 clones, about 82% being singletons. The data are from a study of OX40 agonist ivuxolimab in advanced cancers. On the study more broadly: Patients in dose escalation had liver, melanoma, kidney or head and neck cancers. General study results and limits: CD4+ T cells averaged fewer expanded clones than CD8+ T cells.

The CDR3 runs to 14 residues. Germline V gene lookup returns CDR1 MNHEY and CDR2 SVGAGI. The V and J ends lost 4 bases and 1 base respectively, with 10 bases between them. The V gene is TRBV6-5, the J gene TRBJ1-1; D perhaps matches TRBD1 (5 bases). This TCR was sampled from an adult with an advanced solid tumor such as melanoma, head and neck, liver or kidney cancer. This specimen was CD4+ or CD8+ T cells sorted from blood, taken in a trial of the OX40 agonist ivuxolimab. DNA for the CDR3: TGTGCCAGCAGTTCTGGGAGGGGGAACACTGAAGCTTTCTTT. Translation gives CASSSGRGNTEAFF.